The sequence of this TCR beta chain was determined in a study of CD8 T cells in ankylosing spondylitis (dated by TCRdb to the late 2010s). Concerning the study at large: The study profiled T cell receptor beta repertoires in healthy donors and ankylosing spondylitis patients to find disease-linked TCR variants. Peripheral blood was sampled, and synovial fluid was also collected from ankylosing spondylitis patients. The whole study cohort included some 100 healthy donors and roughly 24 ankylosing spondylitis patients. What the authors observed across the whole study: A TCR beta motif made up of seven or eight highly homologous amino acid variants appeared to be characteristic of blood from ankylosing spondylitis patients. The disease-linked clones were reported as significantly enriched in matched synovial fluid samples from ankylosing spondylitis patients. The disease-linked clones had a CD8+ phenotype and were found at relatively low frequencies in peripheral blood. Some TCR beta motif variants had previously been reported in synovial fluid and blood of reactive arthritis patients, which suggested common disease-initiation mechanisms.

Sequencing relied on an Illumina MiSeq. Quantitative 5'-RACE with molecular barcodes was used to prepare TCR beta libraries. As for the authors' bioinformatics: A new computational method based on a probabilistic model of VDJ rearrangement was used to identify disease-linked TCR variants. TCRdb handled the public reads itself, with Q25 trimming in fastp and clone calling in MiXCR, and kept productive beta chains. Identical CDR3 proteins give one entry, which carries the most common genes and DNA. These V and J calls rely on TCRdb rather than the paper's analysis. The sample data list about 24,000 distinct CDR3 sequences, and roughly 17% of these were observed just once. The top ten hold 25% to 30% of the sample. This clonotype has a count of ten or more. Its antigen is not yet known. Base-call qualities are not available, and no considerably larger clone is one nucleotide away. The germline V gene specifies SQVTM as CDR1 and ANQGSEA as CDR2. The CDR3 sequence holds 14 residues, the cysteine and phenylalanine included. The CDR3 DNA has 42 bases and is translated from base 1. V lost 5 bases and J lost 5 bases; the stretch between them is 16 bases long.

Recombination connected TRBV29-1 to TRBJ2-1; the D gene cannot be named for sure. The TCR was taken from a male donor with ankylosing spondylitis or in good health (not recorded which). The sample consisted of blood. The CDR3 has the sequence CSVPRRYQNNEQFF. The nucleotides read TGCAGCGTTCCGAGACGATACCAGAACAATGAGCAGTTCTTC.